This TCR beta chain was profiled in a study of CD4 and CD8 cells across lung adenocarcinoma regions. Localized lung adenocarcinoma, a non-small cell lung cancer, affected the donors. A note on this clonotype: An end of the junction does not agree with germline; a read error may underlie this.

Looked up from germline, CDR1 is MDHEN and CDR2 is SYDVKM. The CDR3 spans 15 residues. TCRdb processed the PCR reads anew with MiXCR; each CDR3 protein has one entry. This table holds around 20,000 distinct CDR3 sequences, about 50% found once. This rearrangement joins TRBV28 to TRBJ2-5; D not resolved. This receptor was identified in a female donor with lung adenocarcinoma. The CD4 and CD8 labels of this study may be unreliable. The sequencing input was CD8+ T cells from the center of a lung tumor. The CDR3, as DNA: TGTGCCAGCAGTTTAGGGGTTACCGACCAAGAGACGCAGTACTTC. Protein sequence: CASSLGVTDQETQYF.